Listed here is a single T cell receptor (beta chain). The data are from a study of blood T cell repertoires in COVID-19. Turning to the study itself: Samples taken during acute and convalescent COVID-19 were collected in the United States, Italy and Spain. Sample material is recorded as cDNA or gDNA derived from T cells, B-cell-depleted T cells, or PBMCs.

Authors' methods: From reference gene primer amplification, estimates of nucleated cell counts were derived. Sequencing was performed with immunoSEQ multiplex PCR; in TCRdb, only in-frame clones are kept and a portion is missing. V and J calls and clone size come straight from that table; D and trimming were deduced from the DNA. Of roughly 160,000 clones listed, more than 70% are singletons. The TCR originated in a man in his fifties or sixties with active or convalescent COVID-19. The sequencing sample was made of peripheral blood.

The CDR3 is CASGGQLNTEAFF. The CDR3 region has the DNA TGTGCCAGCGGGGGACAGTTGAACACTGAAGCTTTCTTT. The gene calls are TRBV6-5 and TRBJ1-1; 7 nucleotides align to TRBD1. The trim removed 8 bases at V and 0 bases at J, leaving 3 bases unmatched. Per the germline V gene, CDR1 is MNHEY and CDR2 is SVGAGI. This CDR3 spans 13 amino acids.